A selection of T cell receptor beta chains follows, all from one sample in a study of blood T cell repertoires in COVID-19. Here immunoSEQ multiplex PCR was the method, and the copy in TCRdb shows in-frame clones only, minus some. The profile shows about 210,000 clones, 81% of them singletons. Sequenced input: PBMCs or T cells enriched from blood (not recorded which). The receptors were gathered from a woman between 50 and 59 years old with acute COVID-19. Each CDR3 is given with its conserved first and last residue. Each record gives: J gene, V gene, clone size, D gene, CDR3 DNA, CDR3 protein. D genes are given only for firm matches. Size tells how often a clone was seen (once, few, many) or the class of an expanded clone, and some rows leave it out.

j_call: TRBJ1-5; v_call: TRBV19; clone_size: .; d_call: .; cdr3_nt: TGTGCCAGTAGTACCACCCAACAGGACAGTTTCCTCAATCAGCCCCAGCATTTT; cdr3_aa: CASSTTQQDSFLNQPQHF
j_call: TRBJ2-7; v_call: TRBV10-3; clone_size: .; d_call: TRBD2; cdr3_nt: TGTGCCATCAGTGACGGCCTAGCGGGGCCCCGCTCCTACGAGCAGTACTTC; cdr3_aa: CAISDGLAGPRSYEQYF
j_call: TRBJ2-7; v_call: TRBV7-3; clone_size: .; d_call: .; cdr3_nt: TGTGCCAGCAGCCCGGCGTATACTAGCTCATTCTACGAGCAGTACTTC; cdr3_aa: CASSPAYTSSFYEQYF
j_call: TRBJ1-2; v_call: TRBV7-9; clone_size: .; d_call: .; cdr3_nt: TGTGCCAGCAAGATCTGGGAGGAAAGTGGCTACACCTTC; cdr3_aa: CASKIWEESGYTF
j_call: TRBJ2-5; v_call: TRBV13; clone_size: .; d_call: TRBD2; cdr3_nt: TGTGCCAGCAGCTTAGTGACTAGCGGGATCCAAGAGACCCAGTACTTC; cdr3_aa: CASSLVTSGIQETQYF
j_call: TRBJ1-1; v_call: TRBV9; clone_size: .; d_call: .; cdr3_nt: TGTGCCAGCAGCGTAGGGCAGGGGCTCTGGGATTACACTGAAGCTTTCTTT; cdr3_aa: CASSVGQGLWDYTEAFF
j_call: TRBJ1-6; v_call: TRBV7-9; clone_size: once; d_call: .; cdr3_nt: TGTGCCACACCAGATAGCGGGACACCGAGTTCACCCCTCCACTTT; cdr3_aa: CATPDSGTPSSPLHF
j_call: TRBJ1-5; v_call: TRBV9; clone_size: .; d_call: .; cdr3_nt: TGTGCCAGCAGCGTAGGCGGCGATTTGGGGCCCCAGCATTTT; cdr3_aa: CASSVGGDLGPQHF
j_call: TRBJ1-5; v_call: TRBV7-8; clone_size: .; d_call: TRBD1; cdr3_nt: TGTGCCAGCAGCCCCGGGACAGGGAGTCAGCCCCAGCATTTT; cdr3_aa: CASSPGTGSQPQHF
j_call: TRBJ2-1; v_call: TRBV10-3; clone_size: few; d_call: TRBD1; cdr3_nt: TGTGCCATCACACCCGGGACAGGGAACAATGAGCAGTTCTTC; cdr3_aa: CAITPGTGNNEQFF
j_call: TRBJ2-1; v_call: TRBV6-2/TRBV6-3; clone_size: .; d_call: TRBD1; cdr3_nt: TGTGCCAGCAGTTGGCAGGGGGCCTACAATGAGCAGTTCTTC; cdr3_aa: CASSWQGAYNEQFF
j_call: TRBJ1-3; v_call: TRBV7-2; clone_size: .; d_call: .; cdr3_nt: TGTGCCAGCAGCCCCCGGGCAGGGTCAACTGGCTCTGGAAACACCATATATTTT; cdr3_aa: CASSPRAGSTGSGNTIYF